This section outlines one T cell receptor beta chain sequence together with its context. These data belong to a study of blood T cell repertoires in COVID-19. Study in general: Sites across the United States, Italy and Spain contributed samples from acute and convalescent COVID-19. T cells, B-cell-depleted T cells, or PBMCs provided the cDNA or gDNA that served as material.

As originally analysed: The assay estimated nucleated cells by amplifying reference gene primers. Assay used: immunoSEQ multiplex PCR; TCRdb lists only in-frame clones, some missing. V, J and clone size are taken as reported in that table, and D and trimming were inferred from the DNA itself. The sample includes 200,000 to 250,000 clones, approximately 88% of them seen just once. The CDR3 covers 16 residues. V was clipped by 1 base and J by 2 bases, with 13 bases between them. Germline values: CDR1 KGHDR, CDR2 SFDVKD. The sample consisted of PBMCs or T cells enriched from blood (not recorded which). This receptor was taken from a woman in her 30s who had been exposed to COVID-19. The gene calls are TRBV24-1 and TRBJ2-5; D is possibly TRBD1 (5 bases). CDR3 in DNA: TGTGCCACCAGTGATTTTAATCGGCAGGGACAAGAGACCCAGTACTTC. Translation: CATSDFNRQGQETQYF.